What follows are 14 T cell receptor beta chains derived from one specimen sequenced in a study of CD8 T cells in Susac syndrome. Random hexamers primed reverse transcription of about 0.5 to 1 ug RNA. From the immunoSEQ multiplex PCR reads, TCRdb called clonotypes with MiXCR, one entry per CDR3 protein. The sample includes roughly 130,000 distinct CDR3 sequences, nearly 95% of them seen just once. Sequencing was done on a sample of CD4+ T cells from PBMCs. The receptors were sampled from a human donor in good health.

This clonotype was seen just once. The rearrangement joins TRBV7-2 to TRBJ2-7; 15 bases fit TRBD2. The CDR3 spans 18 residues. The junction had 8 bases not matched to a gene; V was cut back by 3 bases and J by 2 bases. The germline gives CDR1 SGHTA, CDR2 FQGNSA. The CDR3 nucleotides read TGTGCCAGCAGCTTCACTCGGACTAGCGGGAGGGCCCCCTACGAGCAGTACTTC. Its translation is CASSFTRTSGRAPYEQYF.

This rearrangement joins TRBV4-1 to TRBJ2-5; tentatively, D is TRBD1 (8 bases). Per germline, CDR1 MGHRA and CDR2 YSYEKL. The length of the CDR3 is 18 residues. V shed 4 bases and J shed 4 bases, with 25 bases lying between them. For the CDR3, the DNA is TGCGCCAGCAGCCCGTTGACAGGGGCCGGAGGGAGGGGAGAGACCCAGTACTTC. The encoded protein is CASSPLTGAGGRGETQYF.

This chain connects TRBV29-1 to TRBJ2-5; 8 bases line up with TRBD2. The V gene's germline CDR1 is SQVTM and CDR2 ANQGSEA. This CDR3 region has 14 residues. Germline trimming cut 0 bases from V and 5 bases from J; bases unmatched to any gene: 5. CDR3 protein: CSVEDRGGGETQYF. Written as DNA, the CDR3 is TGCAGCGTTGAAGATCGGGGGGGCGGGGAGACCCAGTACTTC.

The chain uses TRBV4-2 and TRBJ2-7, with 11 positions matching TRBD2. CDR3 length equals 16 residues. Germline V CDR1 and CDR2: LGHNA, YNFKEQ. J lost 2 bases, V lost 6 bases, and 9 bases had no gene match. CDR3 protein: CASSPGLAGDTYEQYF. Here the CDR3 DNA reads TGTGCCAGCAGTCCCGGACTAGCGGGCGATACCTACGAGCAGTACTTC.

This clonotype was counted a single time. This chain links TRBV20-1 with TRBJ2-7; 13 nucleotides line up with TRBD2. V was clipped by 6 bases and J by 4 bases; unmatched bases: 9. From germline, CDR1 is DFQATT and CDR2 SNEGSKA (reference sequence). The CDR3 has 15 amino acids. The CDR3 DNA follows: TGCAGTGCCCACCCCCCGGGACTAGCGGGGTACGAGCAGTACTTC. This translates into CSAHPPGLAGYEQYF.

The J gene is TRBJ2-3, the V gene TRBV20-1; D is unclear. The CDR3 contains 15 residues. Germline assignment: CDR1 DFQATT and CDR2 SNEGSKA (reference sequence). Trimming stripped 0 bases from V and 5 bases from J, with 15 bases between. CDR3 in amino acids: CSARDRPGGGDTQYF. The CDR3 coding sequence is TGCAGTGCTAGAGATAGGCCTGGCGGTGGAGATACGCAGTATTTT.

The gene calls are TRBV29-1 and TRBJ2-3, with D perhaps matching TRBD1 (7 bases). CDR3 length: 14 amino acids. Germline CDR1 and CDR2: SQVTM and ANQGSEA. V dropped 5 bases and J dropped 4 bases, with 16 bases sitting between them. The CDR3: CSVPPTGRSDTQYF. The CDR3 DNA is TGCAGCGTTCCCCCGACAGGGAGGTCAGATACGCAGTATTTT.

This chain joins TRBV28 and TRBJ2-7; D is unclear. Germline V CDR1 and CDR2: MDHEN, SYDVKM. V was trimmed by 3 bases and J by 6 bases, leaving 6 bases between them. The CDR3 sequence is 11 residues long. The CDR3 spells CASSLGVEQYF. As DNA, the CDR3 is TGTGCCAGCAGTTTGGGTGTCGAGCAGTACTTC. The full variable domain, rest sourced from reference TRBV28 and TRBJ2-7, is DVKVTQSSRYLVKRTGEKVFLECVQDMDHENMFWYRQDPGLGLRLIYFSYDVKMKEKGDIPEGYSVSREKKERFSLILESASTNQTSMYLCASSLGVEQYFGPGTRLTVT.

The chain employs TRBV6-1 and TRBJ2-3; no definite D call. This CDR3 is built from 15 residues. Trimming left V 2 bases short and J 4 bases short, with 13 bases between. Germline-derived CDR1 and CDR2 are MNHNS and SASEGT. CDR3 sequence reads: CASSEYITVSDTQYF. DNA for the CDR3: TGTGCCAGCAGTGAATATATAACGGTTTCAGATACGCAGTATTTT.

The chain recombines TRBV28 with TRBJ2-3; TRBD2 matches 10 bases. Per the germline V gene, CDR1 is MDHEN and CDR2 is SYDVKM. This CDR3 contains 16 residues. J was trimmed by 2 bases and V by 4 bases; bases with no gene match: 6. The CDR3 here is CASSSGLAGATDTQYF. Here the CDR3 DNA reads TGTGCCAGCAGTTCCGGGCTAGCGGGAGCCACAGATACGCAGTATTTT. The complete variable domain, with remaining parts taken from reference TRBV28 and TRBJ2-3, reads DVKVTQSSRYLVKRTGEKVFLECVQDMDHENMFWYRQDPGLGLRLIYFSYDVKMKEKGDIPEGYSVSREKKERFSLILESASTNQTSMYLCASSSGLAGATDTQYFGPGTRLTVL.

This clonotype appeared once. V and J are TRBV28 and TRBJ2-3; the D call may be TRBD1 or TRBD2 (5 bases each). V was cut by 8 bases and J by 6 bases, with 15 bases left in between. CDR1 is MDHEN and CDR2 is SYDVKM in the germline V gene. There are 13 residues in the CDR3. The CDR3 DNA is TGTGCCAGCCATGAGGGGAGAATGGATACGCAGTATTTT. Encoded protein: CASHEGRMDTQYF.

The genes are TRBV20-1 and TRBJ2-1; 7 bases agree with TRBD2. Germline CDR1 reads DFQATT; CDR2 reads SNEGSKA (reference sequence). CDR3 length: 14 residues. With 5 bases clipped from V and 4 bases from J, the junction kept 8 bases outside the gene matches. The CDR3 nucleotides read TGCAGTGCTCCCGGACTAGTTAGGTACAATGAGCAGTTCTTC. Amino acid sequence: CSAPGLVRYNEQFF.

The chain recombines TRBV24-1 with TRBJ2-1; unclear D gene. Trimming removed 5 bases at V and 8 bases at J, with 6 bases between. This CDR3 contains 11 residues. Germline V lookup: CDR1 KGHDR, CDR2 SFDVKD. CDR3 sequence (DNA): TGTGCCACCAGTGGCCTCTATGAGCAGTTCTTC. It specifies CATSGLYEQFF.

The chain employs TRBV19 and TRBJ2-7, with D possibly being TRBD1 (5 bases). This CDR3 comprises 13 residues. Germline CDR1 reads LNHDA; CDR2 reads SQIVND (reference sequence). V lost 4 bases to trimming and J lost 2 bases, with 9 bases between them. The CDR3 here is CASSTSTAYEQYF. The CDR3 coding sequence is TGTGCCAGTAGTACTTCGACAGCCTACGAGCAGTACTTC. Combining the CDR3 with reference TRBV19 and TRBJ2-7 gives the whole variable domain DGGITQSPKYLFRKEGQNVTLSCEQNLNHDAMYWYRQDPGQGLRLIYYSQIVNDFQKGDIAEGYSVSREKKESFPLTVTSAQKNPTAFYLCASSTSTAYEQYFGPGTRLTVT.